The 24 T cell receptor beta chains below were found in one sample sequenced in a study of OX40 agonist ivuxolimab in advanced cancers. Using immunoSEQ multiplex PCR, the repertoire was profiled, and TCRdb retains in-frame clones only, with some absent. The data contain 60,000 to 75,000 clones, roughly 84% of them singletons. Material: CD4+ or CD8+ T cells sorted from blood, obtained in a trial of the OX40 agonist ivuxolimab. Receptor source: an adult with an advanced solid tumor such as melanoma, head and neck, liver or kidney cancer.

This clone was recorded once. The chain joins TRBV5-1 to TRBJ1-2; D gene ambiguous. This CDR3 contains 14 residues. Trimming took off 0 bases at V and 8 bases at J, with 14 bases between the two ends. Germline CDR1 is SGHRS and CDR2 is YFSETQ. The CDR3 region is CASSLDLTRGGYTF. CDR3 DNA sequence: TGCGCCAGCAGCTTGGATTTAACTCGTGGCGGCTACACCTTC.

This chain links TRBV12-5 with TRBJ2-1, with D possibly being TRBD2 (6 bases). Germline lookup yields CDR1 LGHNT and CDR2 FRNRAP. The CDR3 runs 17 residues. The V end was cut by 1 base, the J end by 3 bases, with 16 bases between. CDR3 coding DNA: TGTGCTAGTGGTTTGGGGGTCGGGACTCCTAACTACAATGAGCAGTTCTTC. As protein: CASGLGVGTPNYNEQFF. Based on the CDR3 plus reference TRBV12-5 and TRBJ2-1, the full variable domain is DARVTQTPRHKVTEMGQEVTMRCQPILGHNTVFWYRQTMMQGLELLAYFRNRAPLDDSGMPKDRFSAEMPDATLATLKIQPSEPRDSAVYFCASGLGVGTPNYNEQFFGPGTRLTVL.

A single count supports this clone. J is TRBJ2-1 and V is TRBV4-2; D remains ambiguous. V was trimmed by 4 bases and J by 6 bases, leaving 10 bases between them. Per the germline V gene, CDR1 is LGHNA and CDR2 is YNFKEQ. CDR3 length: 13 residues. Here the CDR3 reads CASSRSFSNEQFF. CDR3 nucleotide sequence: TGTGCCAGCAGCCGCTCCTTTTCCAATGAGCAGTTCTTC.

J is TRBJ2-3 and V is TRBV14, with 10 positions matching TRBD1. The germline CDR1 and CDR2 sequences are SGHDN and FVKESK. The CDR3 is 15 residues long. The V gene end was trimmed by 6 bases and the J gene end by 2 bases; junction bases not matched to a gene: 5. Here the CDR3 reads CASSRTGGSTDTQYF. CDR3 in DNA: TGTGCCAGCAGTCGGACAGGGGGGTCCACAGATACGCAGTATTTT.

For the CDR3, the DNA is TGCGCCAGCAGCTTGTACTCAAATTTGGGGCCCTACGAGCAGTACTTC. Translation gives CASSLYSNLGPYEQYF. V usage is TRBV5-1 and J usage is TRBJ2-7, with D maybe TRBD1 (5 bases). The V gene's germline CDR1 is SGHRS and CDR2 YFSETQ. Trimming pared 1 base from V and 2 bases from J, leaving 16 bases between. The CDR3 totals 16 residues.

The CDR3 coding sequence is TGTGCCAGCAGCCAAGTGGGGACCAACACCTACGAGCAGTACTTC. Protein sequence: CASSQVGTNTYEQYF. This chain connects TRBV4-2 to TRBJ2-7; either TRBD1 or TRBD2 may supply D (5 bases each). Trimming pared 1 base from V and 2 bases from J, leaving 12 bases between. The CDR3 length is 15 residues. Germline loops: CDR1 LGHNA, CDR2 YNFKEQ.

This chain connects TRBV7-6 to TRBJ2-7; D remains unclear. The CDR3 contains 15 residues. Germline V CDR1 and CDR2: SGHVS, FNYEAQ. With 1 base removed from V and 1 base from J, the gap between germline ends came to 11 bases. The CDR3 is CASSLVGRFSYEQYF. The CDR3 coding sequence is TGTGCCAGCAGCTTAGTTGGCAGGTTTTCCTACGAGCAGTACTTC.

This chain connects TRBV25-1 to TRBJ2-5; D is uncertain. The germline V gene encodes CDR1 MGHDK and CDR2 SYGVNS. Trimming took off 4 bases at V and 4 bases at J, with 7 bases between the two ends. The CDR3 extends over 12 amino acids. CDR3 protein: CASSVYGETQYF. DNA of the CDR3: TGTGCCAGCAGTGTCTACGGAGAGACCCAGTACTTC.

This clone was detected only a few times. The chain uses TRBV19 and TRBJ1-5; D not certain. In germline, CDR1 is LNHDA, CDR2 SQIVND (reference sequence). The CDR3 is 14 amino acids. Trimming stripped 9 bases from V and 3 bases from J, with 15 bases between. CDR3 protein: CASAMDGYNQPQHF. The CDR3 nucleotides read TGTGCCAGCGCCATGGACGGTTACAATCAGCCCCAGCATTTT.

V and J are TRBV27 and TRBJ2-7; 7 bases line up with TRBD1. The V gene end was trimmed by 2 bases and the J gene end by 2 bases; junction bases not matched to a gene: 6. This CDR3 is built from 15 residues. Germline values: CDR1 MNHEY, CDR2 SMNVEV (reference sequence). CDR3 amino acids: CASSLGRTGAYEQYF. Written as DNA, the CDR3 is TGTGCCAGCAGTTTAGGAAGGACAGGCGCCTACGAGCAGTACTTC.

The V call is TRBV6-1, the J call TRBJ2-3, with TRBD2 matching over 13 bases. Unmatched junction bases numbered 11, after V lost 3 bases and J lost 2 bases. Per germline, CDR1 MNHNS and CDR2 SASEGT. This CDR3 contains 19 residues. The CDR3 nucleotides are TGTGCCAGCAGTGACGGACTAGCGGGGGACTTAACTTACACAGATACGCAGTATTTT. Its translation: CASSDGLAGDLTYTDTQYF.

The V and J genes are TRBV2 and TRBJ2-7; weak D call: TRBD2 (5 bases). CDR1 and CDR2 (germline): SNHLY, FYNNEI. The CDR3 is made up of 11 amino acids. V was trimmed by 5 bases and J by 5 bases, leaving 7 bases between them. The CDR3 bases are TGTGCCAGCAGTCCTAGCCACGAGCAGTACTTC. This gives the protein CASSPSHEQYF. The full variable domain, its missing parts supplied by reference TRBV2 and TRBJ2-7, is EPEVTQTPSHQVTQMGQEVILRCVPISNHLYFYWYRQILGQKVEFLVSFYNNEISEKSEIFDDQFSVERPDGSNFTLKIRSTKLEDSAMYFCASSPSHEQYFGPGTRLTVT.

The rearrangement joins TRBV5-1 to TRBJ2-3, with 12 bases lining up with TRBD2. CDR3 length: 17 amino acids. Germline V gives CDR1 SGHRS, CDR2 YFSETQ. V gave up 0 bases and J gave up 2 bases; unmatched junction bases: 4. CDR3 region: CASSLATSGRFTDTQYF. The CDR3 DNA reads as TGCGCCAGCAGCTTGGCGACTAGCGGGAGATTCACAGATACGCAGTATTTT.

J is TRBJ2-7 and V is TRBV7-9; 9 bases fit TRBD1. The V and J ends lost 4 bases and 3 bases, in that order; junction bases with no gene match: 4. The CDR3 totals 14 residues. Per the germline V gene, CDR1 is SEHNR and CDR2 is FQNEAQ (reference sequence). The DNA of the CDR3 is TGTGCCAGCAGCTCCGGGACAGGGTTCTACGAGCAGTACTTC. It yields the protein CASSSGTGFYEQYF.

This clone is medium-sized (0.01 to 0.1%) within its sample. This rearrangement joins TRBV6-5 to TRBJ1-5, with D perhaps TRBD1 (6 bases). With 0 bases removed from V and 6 bases from J, the gap between germline ends came to 15 bases. The CDR3 has 16 amino acids. Germline CDR1 MNHEY, CDR2 SVGAGI. This CDR3 is CASSYSRGEMGQPQHF. The CDR3 region has the DNA TGTGCCAGCAGTTACTCGAGGGGGGAAATGGGTCAGCCCCAGCATTTT.

This chain connects TRBV19 to TRBJ2-2; D might be TRBD1 (6 bases). The V end was cut by 6 bases, the J end by 0 bases, with 14 bases between. Germline V CDR1 and CDR2: LNHDA, SQIVND (reference sequence). The CDR3 contains 16 residues. In DNA, the CDR3 is TGTGCCAGTAGGGCCCCGACAGGAGCGAACACCGGGGAGCTGTTTTTT. Translation: CASRAPTGANTGELFF. The complete variable domain, with remaining parts taken from reference TRBV19 and TRBJ2-2, reads DGGITQSPKYLFRKEGQNVTLSCEQNLNHDAMYWYRQDPGQGLRLIYYSQIVNDFQKGDIAEGYSVSREKKESFPLTVTSAQKNPTAFYLCASRAPTGANTGELFFGEGSRLTVL.

The chain couples TRBV7-3 to TRBJ1-1; no clear D gene. The CDR3 totals 13 residues. The germline gives CDR1 SGHTA, CDR2 FQGTGA. V gave up 5 bases and J gave up 1 base, with 8 bases separating them. The CDR3 sequence: CASSLNRNTEAFF. CDR3 nucleotide sequence: TGTGCCAGCAGCCTGAACAGGAACACTGAAGCTTTCTTT.

The V call is TRBV27, the J call TRBJ2-3; D might be TRBD1 (6 bases). The V and J ends lost 6 bases and 6 bases respectively, with 19 bases between them. CDR3 length equals 15 residues. The germline gives CDR1 MNHEY, CDR2 SMNVEV (reference sequence). The CDR3 loop reads CASRLQGHRVDTQYF. CDR3 coding DNA: TGTGCCAGCAGATTACAGGGTCACCGGGTGGATACGCAGTATTTT.

The chain carries TRBV29-1 and TRBJ1-1, with 7 bases that match TRBD1. This CDR3 has 13 residues. The J segment lost 6 bases and the V segment lost 2 bases, leaving 6 bases of the junction unmatched. Germline V gene lookup returns CDR1 SQVTM and CDR2 ANQGSEA. The CDR3 DNA follows: TGCAGCGTTGAACGACGCAGGGGGGCTGAAGCTTTCTTT. Translating it yields CSVERRRGAEAFF.

The V call is TRBV2, the J call TRBJ2-7; a weak D match, TRBD1 (5 bases). Germline CDR1 and CDR2: SNHLY and FYNNEI. This CDR3 is built from 13 residues. V was shortened by 5 bases and J by 3 bases, with 11 bases between the two germline ends. The CDR3 coding sequence is TGTGCCAGCAGTCTCGACAGATTCTACGAGCAGTACTTC. Its translation is CASSLDRFYEQYF.

The gene calls are TRBV5-6 and TRBJ1-1; D unresolved. V lost 2 bases and J 7 bases, leaving 18 bases between the germline ends. Germline V gene data show CDR1 as SGHDT and CDR2 as YYEEEE. There are 15 residues in the CDR3. Here the CDR3 DNA reads TGTGCCAGCAGCTTATTGGGCTTACAGAGGAGTGAAGCTTTCTTT. It specifies CASSLLGLQRSEAFF.

The chain uses TRBV5-1 and TRBJ2-3; D is ambiguous. The germline V gene has CDR1 SGHRS and CDR2 YFSETQ. V was shortened by 4 bases and J by 2 bases, with 11 bases between the two germline ends. The length of the CDR3 is 14 residues. CDR3 nucleotides: TGCGCCAGCAGCCGAGGTACTAACACAGATACGCAGTATTTT. It yields the protein CASSRGTNTDTQYF.

V gene TRBV27 combines with J gene TRBJ1-1; a possible D gene is TRBD1 (5 bases). V was trimmed by 6 bases and J by 1 base, leaving 15 bases between them. The CDR3 has 15 amino acids. Germline loops: CDR1 MNHEY, CDR2 SMNVEV (reference sequence). The CDR3 region is CASRLGGTANTEAFF. CDR3 nucleotide sequence: TGTGCCAGCAGACTTGGTGGGACCGCGAACACTGAAGCTTTCTTT.

The chain joins TRBV6-1 to TRBJ1-1, with 9 nucleotides matching TRBD1. The germline gives CDR1 MNHNS, CDR2 SASEGT. There are 14 residues in the CDR3. Trimming at V came to 4 bases and at J to 1 base, leaving 1 base not matched to a gene. The chain's CDR3 is CASSGQGGNTEAFF. CDR3 bases: TGTGCCAGCAGTGGACAGGGGGGGAACACTGAAGCTTTCTTT.